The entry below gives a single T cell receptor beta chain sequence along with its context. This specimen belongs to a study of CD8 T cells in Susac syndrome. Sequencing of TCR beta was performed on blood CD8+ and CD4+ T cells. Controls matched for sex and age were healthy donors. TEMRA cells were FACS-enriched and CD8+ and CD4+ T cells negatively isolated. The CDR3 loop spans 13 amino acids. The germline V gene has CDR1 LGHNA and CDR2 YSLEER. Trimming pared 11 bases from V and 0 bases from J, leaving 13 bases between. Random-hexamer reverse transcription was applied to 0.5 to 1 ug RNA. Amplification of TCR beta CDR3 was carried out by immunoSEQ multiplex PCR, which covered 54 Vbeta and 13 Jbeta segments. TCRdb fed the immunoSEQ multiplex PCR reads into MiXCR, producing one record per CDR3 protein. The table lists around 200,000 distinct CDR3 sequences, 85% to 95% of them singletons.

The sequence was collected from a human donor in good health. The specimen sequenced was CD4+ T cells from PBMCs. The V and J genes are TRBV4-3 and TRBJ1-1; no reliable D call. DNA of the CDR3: TGCGCCCAGCCCCCCCACTTGAACACTGAAGCTTTCTTT. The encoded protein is CAQPPHLNTEAFF.